The 14 T cell receptor beta chains given below trace back to one sample, sequenced in a study. TCRdb redid the calling of the RT-PCR reads with MiXCR, one entry per CDR3 protein. Here the sample spans around 700,000 distinct CDR3 sequences, about 14% being singletons. Sample: memory CD4+ T cells from blood. The receptors derive from a female donor in good health, serving as a healthy control.

V gene TRBV6-2 or TRBV6-3 combines with J gene TRBJ2-7; D gene uncertain. CDR3 length: 11 amino acids. Germline V lookup: CDR1 MNHEY, CDR2 SVGEGT. Trimming removed 2 bases from V and 6 bases from J, with 5 bases in between. The CDR3 nucleotides are TGTGCCAGCAGTTACCAGTCCGAGCAGTACTTC. Protein sequence: CASSYQSEQYF.

This clonotype was seen at least ten times. DNA of the CDR3: TGCAGCGTTTCCGGGACACAAAACACTGAAGCTTTCTTT. It encodes CSVSGTQNTEAFF. The chain recombines TRBV29-1 with TRBJ1-1, with D possibly TRBD1 on 6 matching bases. The V gene's germline CDR1 is SQVTM and CDR2 ANQGSEA. The CDR3 spans 13 residues. The ends were cut back, 5 bases at V and 2 bases at J, with 12 bases in the middle.

The gene calls are TRBV5-6 and TRBJ2-7; TRBD2 matches at 11 bases. Germline CDR1 is SGHDT and CDR2 is YYEEEE. The junction had 12 bases not matched to a gene; V was cut back by 4 bases and J by 3 bases. This CDR3 spans 17 amino acids. For the CDR3, the DNA is TGTGCCAGCAGCCGGACTAGCGGGTGGGTGTCGGGCTACGAGCAGTACTTC. Residues: CASSRTSGWVSGYEQYF.

The genes are TRBV9 and TRBJ1-1, with 8 bases identical to TRBD1. Germline V CDR1 and CDR2: SGDLS, YYNGEE. The CDR3 loop spans 16 amino acids. V shed 3 bases, J shed 0 bases, and the junction held 7 bases outside the gene matches. This CDR3 is CASSGRQGPMNTEAFF. The CDR3 DNA is TGTGCCAGCAGCGGCCGACAGGGGCCGATGAACACTGAAGCTTTCTTT.

The chain recombines TRBV30 with TRBJ1-1; D is possibly TRBD1 (5 bases). Trimming pared 0 bases from V and 7 bases from J, leaving 12 bases between. The germline CDR1 and CDR2 sequences are GTSNPN and SVGIG (reference sequence). The CDR3 consists of 13 residues. CDR3: CAWSVQEGNEAFF. The CDR3 DNA sequence: TGTGCCTGGAGTGTACAAGAGGGGAATGAAGCTTTCTTT.

This clonotype was found a few times. V gene TRBV5-1 combines with J gene TRBJ2-7; TRBD2 matches 13 bases. This CDR3 spans 15 amino acids. V trimming: 3 bases; J trimming: 7 bases; junction bases outside the gene matches: 7. Germline CDR1 reads SGHRS; CDR2 reads YFSETQ. DNA for the CDR3: TGCGCCAGCAGCTCCGGGACTAGCGGGATTTTAGAGCAGTACTTC. Translation: CASSSGTSGILEQYF.

The CDR3 DNA is TGCGCCAGCAGAACCGGGACTAGCGGAGGCACAGATACGCAGTATTTT. It specifies CASRTGTSGGTDTQYF. The V call is TRBV5-1, the J call TRBJ2-3, with 11 positions matching TRBD2. The junction had 6 bases not matched to a gene; V was cut back by 5 bases and J by 1 base. Germline CDR1 reads SGHRS; CDR2 reads YFSETQ. CDR3 length: 16 residues.

This clonotype was counted at least ten times. The rearrangement uses TRBV20-1 and TRBJ1-2, with 8 bases identical to TRBD1. V gave up 0 bases and J gave up 5 bases; unmatched junction bases: 11. This CDR3 comprises 16 residues. In germline, CDR1 is DFQATT, CDR2 SNEGSKA (reference sequence). The CDR3 protein is CSARETYRGKGYGYTF. The CDR3 region has the DNA TGCAGTGCTAGAGAAACCTACAGGGGGAAGGGGTATGGCTACACCTTC.

The CDR3 loop is CASSRQRVNEYNEQFF. The CDR3 region has the DNA TGTGCCAGCTCTCGGCAGCGAGTTAACGAATACAATGAGCAGTTCTTC. This chain connects TRBV6-6 to TRBJ2-1; D unresolved. From germline, CDR1 is MNHNY and CDR2 SVGAGI (reference sequence). Trimming shortened V by 8 bases and J by 4 bases, and 21 bases separated the two germline ends. This CDR3 has 16 amino acids.

This clonotype has only a few counts. This chain joins TRBV20-1 and TRBJ1-1, with D maybe TRBD1 (6 bases). Germline V gene lookup returns CDR1 DFQATT and CDR2 SNEGSKA (reference sequence). Trimming cost V 6 bases and J 5 bases, with 19 bases left between them. This CDR3 is built from 14 residues. The CDR3 protein is CSAPSPRGGTEAFF. The CDR3 region has the DNA TGCAGTGCCCCGTCCCCCAGGGGAGGTACTGAAGCTTTCTTT.

The V gene is TRBV6-5, the J gene TRBJ2-2, with a weak D call TRBD2 (7 bases). Trimming shortened V by 0 bases and J by 4 bases, and 15 bases separated the two germline ends. Germline V gene sequence: CDR1 MNHEY, CDR2 SVGAGI. CDR3 size: 17 residues. The DNA of the CDR3 is TGTGCCAGCAGTTACTCCGCCGGGGGGCGAAGCACCGGGGAGCTGTTTTTT. As protein: CASSYSAGGRSTGELFF.

The chain combines TRBV20-1 with TRBJ2-7, with 9 bases fitting TRBD2. V gave up 2 bases and J gave up 0 bases; unmatched junction bases: 8. The CDR3 runs 16 residues. CDR1 DFQATT and CDR2 SNEGSKA come from the germline V gene (reference sequence). CDR3 DNA sequence: TGCAGTGCTAGAAGGGGGGCTAGCGGGGTCTCCTACGAGCAGTACTTC. Translated, it gives CSARRGASGVSYEQYF.

V is TRBV28 and J is TRBJ1-5; maybe TRBD1 (5 bases). Germline-derived CDR1 and CDR2 are MDHEN and SYDVKM. The CDR3 length is 12 residues. V was pared by 10 bases and J by 5 bases, with 12 bases between. CDR3 residues: CATSRGDQPQHF. The CDR3 nucleotides are TGTGCCACGTCAAGAGGGGATCAGCCCCAGCATTTT.

There are a few counts of this clonotype. V gene TRBV6-5 combines with J gene TRBJ2-1, with a weak D call TRBD1 (6 bases). The germline V gene has CDR1 MNHEY and CDR2 SVGAGI. Trimming removed 6 bases at V and 3 bases at J, with 15 bases between. This CDR3 is built from 15 residues. For the CDR3, the DNA is TGTGCCAGCAGCTTACAGGGCCCTATCTACAATGAGCAGTTCTTC. It translates to CASSLQGPIYNEQFF.